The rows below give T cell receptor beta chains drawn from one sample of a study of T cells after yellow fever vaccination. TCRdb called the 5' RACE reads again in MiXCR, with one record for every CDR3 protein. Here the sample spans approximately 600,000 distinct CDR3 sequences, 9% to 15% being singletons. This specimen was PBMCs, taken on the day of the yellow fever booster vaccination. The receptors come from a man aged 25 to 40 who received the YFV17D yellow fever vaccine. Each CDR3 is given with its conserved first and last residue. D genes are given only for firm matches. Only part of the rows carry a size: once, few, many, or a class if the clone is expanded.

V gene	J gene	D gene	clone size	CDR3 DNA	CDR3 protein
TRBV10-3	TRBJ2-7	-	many	TGTGCCATCAGTGAGAGACGGGACGGGTACGAGCAGTACTTC	CAISERRDGYEQYF
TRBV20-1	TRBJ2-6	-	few	TGCAGTGCTAGTCATGCAGGAAACTCTGGGGCCAACGTCCTGACTTTC	CSASHAGNSGANVLTF
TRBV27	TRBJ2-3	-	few	TGTGCCAGCAGTTCCCCATATACTAGCACAGATACGCAGTATTTT	CASSSPYTSTDTQYF
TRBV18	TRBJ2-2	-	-	TGTGCCAGCTCAAACGCAACGGATTTCACCGGGGAGCTGTTTTTT	CASSNATDFTGELFF
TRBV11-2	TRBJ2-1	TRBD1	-	TGTGCCAGCAGCCCAACGACAGGGTGGTACAATGAGCAGTTCTTC	CASSPTTGWYNEQFF
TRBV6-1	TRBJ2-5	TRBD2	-	TGTGCCAGCAGATCCGGGGGGAGGGAGACCCAGTACTTC	CASRSGGRETQYF
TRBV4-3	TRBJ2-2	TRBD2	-	TGCGCCAGCAGCCAAGACGCGGGAGGGTTAACCGGGGAGCTGTTTTTT	CASSQDAGGLTGELFF
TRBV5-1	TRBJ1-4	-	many	TGCGCCAGCATGTCGGGGGCCTCAACTAATGAAAAACTGTTTTTT	CASMSGASTNEKLFF
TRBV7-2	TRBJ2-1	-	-	TGTGCCAGCAGCTTTTCCGGAGGGAGAAACAATGAGCAGTTCTTC	CASSFSGGRNNEQFF
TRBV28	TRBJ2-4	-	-	TGTGCCAGCAGCTTTGCCCTAGCCAAAAACATTCCGTACTTC	CASSFALAKNIPYF
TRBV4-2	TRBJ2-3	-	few	TGTGCCAGCAGCCTACAAGGGGCAAATCAAGATACGCAGTATTTT	CASSLQGANQDTQYF
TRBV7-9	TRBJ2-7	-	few	TGTGCCAGCAGCTTAATTGTCGGGGCCCAGTACTTC	CASSLIVGAQYF
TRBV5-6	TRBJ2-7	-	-	TGTGCCAGCAGCTTCCCAGGTCGGAGCTCCTACGAGCAGTACTTC	CASSFPGRSSYEQYF
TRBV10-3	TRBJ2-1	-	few	TGTGCCATCAGAAGAGGGGGCAGCGGGTCCTACTCCTACAATGAGCAGTTCTTC	CAIRRGGSGSYSYNEQFF
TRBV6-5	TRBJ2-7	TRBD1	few	TGTGCCAGCAGTTACGCCGGGACAGCCCGCGAGCAGTACTTC	CASSYAGTAREQYF
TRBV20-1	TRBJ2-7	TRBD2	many	TGCAGTGCTAGAGATTGGGGGGGTGACTCCTACGAGCAGTACTTC	CSARDWGGDSYEQYF
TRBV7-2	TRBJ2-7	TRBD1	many	TGTGCCAGCAGCTTCCGACAGGGGATATACGAGCAGTACTTC	CASSFRQGIYEQYF
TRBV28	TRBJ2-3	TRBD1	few	TGTGCCAGCAGTTTGTACAGGGGAACAGATACGCAGTATTTT	CASSLYRGTDTQYF
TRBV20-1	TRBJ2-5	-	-	TGCAGTGCTAGAGATCAAAGCGGCCAAGAGACCCAGTACTTC	CSARDQSGQETQYF
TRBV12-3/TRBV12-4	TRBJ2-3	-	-	TGTGCCAGCAGTTTAAAGTTGCCGGATACGCAGTATTTT	CASSLKLPDTQYF
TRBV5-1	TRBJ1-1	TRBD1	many	TGCGCCAGCAGCCTGACAGGGAGCATGAACACTGAAGCTTTCTTT	CASSLTGSMNTEAFF
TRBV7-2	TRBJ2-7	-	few	TGTGCCAGCAGCTTAAACAGGGATTTCCGCTACGAGCAGTACTTC	CASSLNRDFRYEQYF
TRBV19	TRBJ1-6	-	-	TGTGCCAGTAGGCAGAATTCACCCCTCCACTTT	CASRQNSPLHF
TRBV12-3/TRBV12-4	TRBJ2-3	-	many	TGTGCCAGCAGGAGCACGGGAGTGGGTACGCAGTATTTT	CASRSTGVGTQYF
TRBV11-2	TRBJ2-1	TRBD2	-	TGTGCCAGCAGCTTAGTACTAGCGGGAGTGATTGAGCAGTTCTTC	CASSLVLAGVIEQFF
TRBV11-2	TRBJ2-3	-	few	TGTGCCAGCAGCCCATACAGGGCCGAGGATACGCAGTATTTT	CASSPYRAEDTQYF
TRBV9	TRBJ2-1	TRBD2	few	TGTGCCAGCAGCGTAGAAGTCCCGGGACTAGCGGGAATTGATGAGCAGTTCTTC	CASSVEVPGLAGIDEQFF
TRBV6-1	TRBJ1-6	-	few	TGTGCCAGCAGATGGACTACAGGGAATAATTCACCCCTCCACTTT	CASRWTTGNNSPLHF
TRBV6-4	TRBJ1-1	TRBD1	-	TGTGCCAGCAGTGACGGGGACAGGCGTGAAGCTTTCTTT	CASSDGDRREAFF
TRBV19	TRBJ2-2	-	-	TGTGCCAGTAGTTTAGGGGGAGCCGCGAACACCGGGGAGCTGTTTTTT	CASSLGGAANTGELFF
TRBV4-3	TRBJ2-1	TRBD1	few	TGCGCCAGCAGCCAAGAATTCTGGACAGGGGTGATCAATGAGCAGTTCTTC	CASSQEFWTGVINEQFF
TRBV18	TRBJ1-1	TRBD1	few	TGTGCCAGCTCACCTACAGGGGTGAGGCGCGCTTTCTTT	CASSPTGVRRAFF
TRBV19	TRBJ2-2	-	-	TGTGCCAGTAGTATATCGGTCAGGCGGAACACCGGGGAGCTGTTTTTT	CASSISVRRNTGELFF
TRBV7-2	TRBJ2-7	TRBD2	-	TGTGCCAGCAGCTTAGCTGGCCTAGCGGGAGGGGTTCCCTACGAGCAGTACTTC	CASSLAGLAGGVPYEQYF
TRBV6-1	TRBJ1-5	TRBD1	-	TGTGCCAGCAGACAGGGGACGGTCAATCAGCCCCAGCATTTT	CASRQGTVNQPQHF
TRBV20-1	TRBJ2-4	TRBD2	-	TGCAGTGCTAGAAACCTGCGGGAGGGCCTGACCAAAAACATTCAGTACTTC	CSARNLREGLTKNIQYF
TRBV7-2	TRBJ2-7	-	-	TGTGCCAGCAGCCAGACCGTACCCCCCACCTACGAGCAGTACTTC	CASSQTVPPTYEQYF
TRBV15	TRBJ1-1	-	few	-	CATSSSSGRRREAFF
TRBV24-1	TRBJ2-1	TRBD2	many	TGTGCCACCAGTGGTTCACTAGCGGGAGGGCCTGGTCGAAACAATGAGCAGTTCTTC	CATSGSLAGGPGRNNEQFF
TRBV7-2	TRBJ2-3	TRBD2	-	TGTGCCAGCAGCCTAGCGGGGCTCGGGGATACGCAGTATTTT	CASSLAGLGDTQYF
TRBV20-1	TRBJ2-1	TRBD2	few	TGCAGTGCTCGATTCCTAGCGGGAGGGCCTAATGAGCAGTTCTTC	CSARFLAGGPNEQFF
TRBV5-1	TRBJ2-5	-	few	TGCGCCAGCAGCTTGGGTCGGGGGCTTGAGACCCAGTACTTC	CASSLGRGLETQYF
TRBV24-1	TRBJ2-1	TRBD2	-	TGTGCCACCAGTGATCCCAGCGGGGATAAGTCCTACAATGAGCAGTTCTTC	CATSDPSGDKSYNEQFF
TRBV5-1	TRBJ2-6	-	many	TGCGCCAGCAGCTTGGGGGTAGTGACAGCGTCTGGGGCCAACGTCCTGACTTTC	CASSLGVVTASGANVLTF
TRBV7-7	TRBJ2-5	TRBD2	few	TGTGCCAGCAGCCATCTAGCGGGAGAAGAGACCCAGTACTTC	CASSHLAGEETQYF
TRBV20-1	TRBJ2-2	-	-	TGCAGTGCTAGTAAGGCAGCTGTTGAAGGGGAGCTGTTTTTT	CSASKAAVEGELFF
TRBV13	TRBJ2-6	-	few	TGTGCCAGCAGCTTAGATGGTCCTGGGGCCAACGTCCTGACTTTC	CASSLDGPGANVLTF
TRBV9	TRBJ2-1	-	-	TGTGCCAGCAGCGTAGAGGGCAGGGGCAATGAGCAGTTCTTC	CASSVEGRGNEQFF
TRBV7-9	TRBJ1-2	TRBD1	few	TGTGCCAGCAGCTTGGGACAGCATGGCTACACCTTC	CASSLGQHGYTF
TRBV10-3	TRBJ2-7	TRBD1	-	TGTGCCATCAGACCGGGACAGGGGGCCTACGAGCAGTACTTC	CAIRPGQGAYEQYF
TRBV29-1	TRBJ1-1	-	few	TGCAGCGCCCCACAGTCTAAGAACACTGAAGCTTTCTTT	CSAPQSKNTEAFF
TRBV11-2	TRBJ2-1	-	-	TGTGCCAGCAGCTTATTGGGCAGGGCCAATGAGCAGTTCTTC	CASSLLGRANEQFF
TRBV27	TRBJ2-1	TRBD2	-	TGTGCCACCAAATTGCTAGCGGTAGATGAGCAGTTCTTC	CATKLLAVDEQFF